The 2 T cell receptor beta chains listed next were all sequenced from one sample in a study of T cell repertoires in cytomegalovirus infection. Their target antigens are unknown. One entry per CDR3 protein, called by TCRdb with MiXCR from the reads. The table lists 800,000 to 950,000 distinct CDR3 sequences, roughly 33% of them singletons. The input for sequencing was cultured CD8+ T cells from PBMCs, taken from culture after CMV antigen stimulation. Receptors originate from a human donor in good health (CMV status not recorded). Some clones in this sample may be carry-over from other donors' samples.

This clonotype appeared a few times. This chain uses TRBV5-1 with TRBJ1-1; tentative D call: TRBD1 (5 bases). Germline-derived CDR1 and CDR2 are SGHRS and YFSETQ. The CDR3 totals 14 residues. Trimming removed 0 bases from V and 3 bases from J, with 9 bases in between. The CDR3 sequence is CASSLEGQDTEAFF. The CDR3 DNA reads as TGCGCCAGCAGCTTGGAGGGGCAGGACACTGAAGCTTTCTTT.

This clonotype was recorded a few times. The rearrangement links TRBV27 to TRBJ2-2, with unresolved D. This CDR3 contains 13 residues. The germline V gene encodes CDR1 MNHEY and CDR2 SMNVEV (reference sequence). V lost 1 base to trimming and J lost 7 bases, with 7 bases between them. CDR3 coding DNA: TGTGCCAGCAGTTTATGGCCCATCGGGGAGCTGTTTTTT. It yields the protein CASSLWPIGELFF.